The next 2 T cell receptor beta chains were all read from a single sample in a study of vaccination effects on CD4 cells after COVID-19. The culture ran for 10 days, and then CD4+ T cells were isolated. Each person got two doses of an mRNA SARS-CoV-2 vaccine, BNT162b2 or mRNA-1273. These receptors' targets are unknown. Profiled with immunoSEQ multiplex PCR; TCRdb holds only in-frame clones, not every one. The sample holds about 45,000 clones; around 70% are singletons and the top ten take roughly a tenth. Sequenced material: CD4+ T cells from PBMCs cultured without peptide, taken after COVID-19 vaccination. These receptors all come from a human donor who received a COVID-19 vaccine.

V gene TRBV14 combines with J gene TRBJ2-4, with 8 positions matching TRBD1. The CDR3 has 15 residues. V lost 4 bases and J lost 7; bases outside the gene matches: 9. Per germline, CDR1 SGHDN and CDR2 FVKESK. The CDR3 is CASSPNTGGWNIQYF. DNA for the CDR3: TGTGCCAGCAGCCCAAATACAGGGGGATGGAACATTCAGTACTTC. The complete variable domain, with remaining parts taken from reference TRBV14 and TRBJ2-4, reads EAGVTQFPSHSVIEKGQTVTLRCDPISGHDNLYWYRRVMGKEIKFLLHFVKESKQDESGMPNNRFLAERTGGTYSTLKVQPAELEDSGVYFCASSPNTGGWNIQYFGAGTRLSVL.

The V and J genes are TRBV14 and TRBJ2-1, with D hard to call. The CDR3 length is 14 residues. Germline CDR1 reads SGHDN; CDR2 reads FVKESK. V was shortened by 3 bases and J by 15 bases, with 21 bases between the two germline ends. The CDR3 nucleotides read TGTGCCAGCAGCCAGTTTACTACAGACGGTCGTAGGTTCTTC. It specifies CASSQFTTDGRRFF.